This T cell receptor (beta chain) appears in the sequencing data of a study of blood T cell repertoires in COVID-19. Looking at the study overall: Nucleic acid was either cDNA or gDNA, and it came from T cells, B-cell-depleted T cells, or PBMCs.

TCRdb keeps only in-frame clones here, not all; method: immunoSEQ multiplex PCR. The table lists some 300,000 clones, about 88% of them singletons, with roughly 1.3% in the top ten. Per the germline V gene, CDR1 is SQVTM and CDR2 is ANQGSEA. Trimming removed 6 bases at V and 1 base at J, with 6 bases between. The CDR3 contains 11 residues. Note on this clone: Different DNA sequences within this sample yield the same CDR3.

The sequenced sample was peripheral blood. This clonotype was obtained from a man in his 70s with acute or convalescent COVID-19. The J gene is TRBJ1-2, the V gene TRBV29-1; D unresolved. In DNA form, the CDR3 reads TGCAGCGTAACGGTTAACTATGGCTACACCTTC. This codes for CSVTVNYGYTF.